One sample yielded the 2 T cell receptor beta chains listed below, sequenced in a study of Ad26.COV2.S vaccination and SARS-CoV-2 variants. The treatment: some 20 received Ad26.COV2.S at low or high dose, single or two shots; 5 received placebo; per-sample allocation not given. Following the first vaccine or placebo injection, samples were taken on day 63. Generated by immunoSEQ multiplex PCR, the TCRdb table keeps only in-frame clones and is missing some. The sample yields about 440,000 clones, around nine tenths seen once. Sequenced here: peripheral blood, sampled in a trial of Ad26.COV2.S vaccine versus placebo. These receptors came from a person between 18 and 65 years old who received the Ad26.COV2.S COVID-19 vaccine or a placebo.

CDR3 nucleotides: TGTGCCAGCAGTGAAGAGTGGCGGTCTGAAGCTTTCTTT. Translated: CASSEEWRSEAFF. The chain combines TRBV2 with TRBJ1-1; no definite D call. Trimming pared 1 base from V and 6 bases from J, leaving 9 bases between. This CDR3 region has 13 residues. The germline CDR1 and CDR2 sequences are SNHLY and FYNNEI.

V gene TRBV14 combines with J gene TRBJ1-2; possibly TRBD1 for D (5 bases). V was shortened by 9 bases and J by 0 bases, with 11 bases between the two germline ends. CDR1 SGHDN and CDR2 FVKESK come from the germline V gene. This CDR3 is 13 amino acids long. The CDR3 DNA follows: TGTGCCAGTACGGGGGGAGCTAACTATGGCTACACCTTC. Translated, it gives CASTGGANYGYTF.